This entry features one T cell receptor beta chain sequence. The CDR3 totals 17 residues. The J segment lost 4 bases and the V segment lost 3 bases, leaving 10 bases of the junction unmatched. Per the germline V gene, CDR1 is MNHEY and CDR2 is SMNVEV (reference sequence). This sample stems from a study of shared clonotypes between healthy human individuals. Sequencing used immunoSEQ multiplex PCR; TCRdb keeps in-frame clones, though not all of them. The sample holds more than 2 million clones, approximately 94% seen once. Sequencing was carried out using naive CD4+ T cells sorted from blood. Documented subset: CD45RA+ positively selected. This receptor was obtained from a man aged 18 to 30 in good health. The V call is TRBV27, the J call TRBJ2-1; 9 bases are shared with TRBD2. The CDR3 nucleotides are TGTGCCAGCAGTTTTAAGGGGCGGGGGGGCCCTTACAATGAGCAGTTCTTC. Protein: CASSFKGRGGPYNEQFF.